Listed below are T cell receptor beta chains from one sample, sequenced in a study of blood T cell repertoires in COVID-19. TCRdb's copy holds only in-frame clones and misses some; the assay was immunoSEQ multiplex PCR. The sample holds tens of thousands of clones, roughly 72% seen once. Specimen: peripheral blood. The receptors originated from a woman aged 55-75 years in a cohort sampled during active or convalescent COVID-19. Each CDR3 is given with its conserved first and last residue. Clone size is given for some rows only: seen once, a few or many times, or a class if the clone is expanded.

clone size	V gene	J gene	CDR3 protein
few	TRBV5-4	TRBJ1-2	CASSTRLIYGYTF
-	TRBV18	TRBJ1-1	CASSPDRGSTEAFF
once	TRBV9	TRBJ1-1	CASSVSYGANTEAFF
-	TRBV2	TRBJ2-4	CASSDRGRLNIQYF
once	TRBV7-9	TRBJ2-7	CASSRRDSSYEQYF
few	TRBV4-2	TRBJ2-7	CASSQEGTGPYEQYF
few	TRBV5-4	TRBJ1-3	CASSLVGRGAGNTIYF
-	TRBV7-2	TRBJ1-5	CASSQGQGAGQPQHF
-	TRBV28	TRBJ1-2	CASSSDGQGTYGYTF
-	TRBV18	TRBJ1-5	CASSPTNQPQHF
-	TRBV20-1	TRBJ1-2	CSASGHLGYTF
-	TRBV10-2	TRBJ2-5	CASSASQETQYF
-	TRBV7-7	TRBJ1-6	CASSLGTGYSPLHF
-	TRBV5-1	TRBJ1-1	CASSLKVGTGDTEAFF
many	TRBV19	TRBJ2-2	CASSIKTGGTGELFF
-	TRBV15	TRBJ2-3	CATSRGGEGRTDTQYF
-	TRBV19	TRBJ2-5	CASTPGTGVKTQYF
once	TRBV11-3	TRBJ2-6	CASSARGGPSGANVLTF
-	TRBV6-5	TRBJ2-1	CASSPLAGSFNEQFF
-	TRBV5-6	TRBJ2-2	CASSPGHALSGELFF
-	TRBV15	TRBJ2-3	CATSTPLAGVTDTQYF
once	TRBV5-1	TRBJ2-7	CASSLTVQSYEQYF
-	TRBV9	TRBJ2-1	CASSVVSGPYNEQFF
-	TRBV2	TRBJ1-1	CASRSDRTNTEAFF
few	TRBV7-2	TRBJ1-4	CASSLAPGRNEKLFF